A single sample is the source of the 14 T cell receptor beta chains below, sequenced in a study of T cell changes during pregnancy in multiple sclerosis. Generated by immunoSEQ multiplex PCR, the TCRdb table keeps only in-frame clones and is missing some. The data hold approximately 38,000 clones, with approximately 94% observed a single time. The input for sequencing was peripheral blood, taken in the third trimester of pregnancy. These receptors came from a female donor with multiple sclerosis, enrolled in a pregnancy study.

The chain combines TRBV4-2 with TRBJ2-7, with 13 bases identical to TRBD2. Unmatched junction bases numbered 9, after V lost 5 bases and J lost 5 bases. Germline V lookup: CDR1 LGHNA, CDR2 YNFKEQ. The CDR3 loop spans 16 amino acids. In nucleotides, the CDR3 is TGTGCCAGCAGCTTCATTGCCGGGACTAGCGGGAACGAGCAGTACTTC. Translation: CASSFIAGTSGNEQYF.

The count of this clone is one. The CDR3 here is CASSLEGVPAPSPLHF. The CDR3 bases are TGTGCCAGCAGCTTAGAAGGGGTGCCCGCGCCTTCACCCCTCCACTTT. The rearrangement links TRBV7-8 to TRBJ1-6; a weak D match, TRBD1 (5 bases). This CDR3 region has 16 residues. Trimming took 1 base from V and 9 from J, leaving 16 bases between them. CDR1 and CDR2 (germline): SGHVS, FQNEAQ.

The chain is built from TRBV28 and TRBJ2-4; 7 nucleotides match TRBD2. The CDR3 is made up of 14 amino acids. The germline V gene encodes CDR1 MDHEN and CDR2 SYDVKM. V was pared by 4 bases and J by 5 bases, with 5 bases of the junction left unmatched. The CDR3 DNA reads TGTGCCAGCAGTTACACTCTAGCGGAAAACATTCAGTACTTC. Protein product: CASSYTLAENIQYF.

In regard to this clone: Mismatch with germline at one junction end may stem from a read error. Other DNA sequences in the sample encode the same CDR3. The rearrangement links TRBV7-9 to TRBJ1-1; 8 bases match TRBD1. The CDR3 consists of 14 residues. Germline assignment: CDR1 SEHNR and CDR2 FQNEAQ (reference sequence). The CDR3 loop reads CASSSGGVNTEAFF. CDR3 coding DNA: TGTGCCAGCAGCTCAGGGGGCGTTAACACTGAGGCTTTCTTT. Looking up the rest from reference TRBV7-9 and TRBJ1-1 gives the full variable domain: DTGVSQNPRHKITKRGQNVTFRCDPISEHNRLYWYRQTLGQGPEFLTYFQNEAQLEKSRLLSDRFSAERPKGSFSTLEIQRTEQGDSAMYLCASSSGGVNTEAFFGQGTRLTVV.

This chain joins TRBV5-6 and TRBJ2-7; a possible D gene is TRBD2 (5 bases). Trimming left V 4 bases short and J 0 bases short, with 20 bases between. This CDR3 has 17 amino acids. Germline V gene lookup returns CDR1 SGHDT and CDR2 YYEEEE. The CDR3 is CASSPTVLRDDSYEQYF. The CDR3 region has the DNA TGTGCCAGCAGCCCGACGGTTCTACGGGATGACTCCTACGAGCAGTACTTC.

The V and J genes are TRBV6-1 and TRBJ2-5; weak D call: TRBD2 (5 bases). V lost 7 bases to trimming and J lost 6 bases, with 9 bases between them. The CDR3 runs to 11 residues. Germline CDR1 and CDR2: MNHNS and SASEGT. The DNA for the CDR3 is TGTGCCAGCATAGGAGGAAAGACCCAGTACTTC. Its protein product is CASIGGKTQYF.

This clone has a single count. The chain uses TRBV7-2 and TRBJ2-5, with 8 bases fitting TRBD2. Germline V gene sequence: CDR1 SGHTA, CDR2 FQGNSA. This CDR3 has 16 amino acids. The trim removed 2 bases at V and 4 bases at J, leaving 9 bases unmatched. CDR3 protein: CASSLKAGEERETQYF. CDR3 bases: TGTGCCAGCAGCTTAAAAGCGGGGGAGGAGCGAGAGACCCAGTACTTC.

The chain uses TRBV29-1 and TRBJ2-7; D possibly corresponds to TRBD1 (5 bases). The V gene lost 7 bases and the J gene lost 3 bases, with 16 bases spanning the gap. The CDR3 is 13 residues long. The germline V gene has CDR1 SQVTM and CDR2 ANQGSEA. For the CDR3, the DNA is TGCAGCGCCCAAACGGTAAGGGGCTACGAGCAGTACTTC. The encoded protein is CSAQTVRGYEQYF.

The V gene is TRBV29-1, the J gene TRBJ2-3; tentatively, D is TRBD2 (6 bases). This CDR3 has 11 amino acids. Per germline, CDR1 SQVTM and CDR2 ANQGSEA. With 6 bases removed from V and 5 bases from J, the gap between germline ends came to 9 bases. CDR3 sequence (DNA): TGCAGCGTGACTAGTGGAGATACGCAGTATTTT. It codes for CSVTSGDTQYF.

The chain couples TRBV6-1 to TRBJ2-5, with unresolved D. V lost 6 bases and J 5 bases, leaving 13 bases between the germline ends. Germline lookup yields CDR1 MNHNS and CDR2 SASEGT. This CDR3 comprises 13 residues. For the CDR3, the DNA is TGTGCCAGCAGCGCTCTTCGGTCGGAGACCCAGTACTTC. Its translation is CASSALRSETQYF.

The chain employs TRBV6-4 and TRBJ2-2; 8 bases fit TRBD1. V lost 2 bases to trimming and J lost 7 bases; unmatched junction nucleotides: 9. The CDR3 sequence is 16 residues long. Germline V CDR1 and CDR2: MRHNA, SNTAGT. CDR3 DNA sequence: TGTGCCAGCAGTGACGCGTACGGGACAGGTATCGGGGAGCTGTTTTTT. Protein: CASSDAYGTGIGELFF.

The chain recombines TRBV28 with TRBJ2-2; 8 bases agree with TRBD1. From germline, CDR1 is MDHEN and CDR2 SYDVKM. Unmatched junction bases numbered 8, after V lost 4 bases and J lost 7 bases. There are 15 residues in the CDR3. This chain's CDR3 is CASSSLGQESGELFF. In nucleotides, the CDR3 is TGTGCCAGCAGTTCGCTGGGACAGGAGAGCGGGGAGCTGTTTTTT.

The chain is built from TRBV7-8 and TRBJ1-2; TRBD1 is a possible D gene (6 bases). Trimming shortened V by 5 bases and J by 3 bases, and 10 bases separated the two germline ends. Germline V CDR1 and CDR2: SGHVS, FQNEAQ. CDR3 length equals 13 residues. The CDR3 nucleotides read TGTGCCAGCAGCCCGACAGGTTACTATGGCTACACCTTC. Amino acid sequence: CASSPTGYYGYTF.

V is TRBV18 and J is TRBJ1-5; 8 bases are a match to TRBD1. Unmatched junction bases numbered 5, after V lost 5 bases and J lost 5 bases. The CDR3 spans 14 residues. The germline gives CDR1 KGHSH, CDR2 LQKENI. The CDR3 DNA sequence: TGTGCCAGCTCAGAGCAGGGGGCGGATCAGCCCCAGCATTTT. Amino acid sequence: CASSEQGADQPQHF.